Below are 17 T cell receptor beta chains sequenced from a single sample in a study of spatial heterogeneity in lung cancer. Each CDR3 protein gets one entry after TCRdb re-called the 5' RACE reads with MiXCR. Found here are roughly 120,000 distinct CDR3 sequences, 9% to 15% of them singletons; the top ten hold about 15%. As to time point: blood at routine non-recurrence follow-up after resection. Unsorted tumor, nontumor lung tissue or cryopreserved PBMC supplied the whole RNA. The material sequenced was PBMCs, taken at follow-up. These receptors were taken from a male donor with early-stage non-small cell lung cancer.

The table lists this clonotype with many counts. This chain links TRBV19 with TRBJ2-1; no firm D call. The CDR3 spans 14 residues. V dropped 7 bases and J dropped 6 bases, with 16 bases sitting between them. Germline values: CDR1 LNHDA, CDR2 SQIVND (reference sequence). This chain's CDR3 is CASKASSLSNEQFF. The CDR3, as DNA: TGTGCCAGTAAGGCGAGCTCCCTGAGCAATGAGCAGTTCTTC.

This clonotype was observed a handful of times. The genes are TRBV5-1 and TRBJ2-3; 9 bases are a match to TRBD2. There are 16 residues in the CDR3. The germline V gene encodes CDR1 SGHRS and CDR2 YFSETQ. V gave up 0 bases and J gave up 2 bases; unmatched junction bases: 4. CDR3 in DNA: TGCGCCAGCAGCTTGGTGAGCGGGGGGTCCACAGATACGCAGTATTTT. It yields the protein CASSLVSGGSTDTQYF. The full variable domain, completed using reference TRBV5-1 and TRBJ2-3, is KAGVTQTPRYLIKTRGQQVTLSCSPISGHRSVSWYQQTPGQGLQFLFEYFSETQRNKGNFPGRFSGRQFSNSRSEMNVSTLELGDSALYLCASSLVSGGSTDTQYFGPGTRLTVL.

CDR3 amino acids: CAISEQGAYNEQFF. CDR3 DNA sequence: TGTGCCATCAGTGAACAGGGGGCCTACAATGAGCAGTTCTTC. J is TRBJ2-1 and V is TRBV10-3; 8 nucleotides match TRBD1. This CDR3 contains 14 residues. Germline V gene data show CDR1 as ENHRY and CDR2 as SYGVKD. Trimming removed 3 bases from V and 2 bases from J; junction bases left unmatched: 0.

The chain combines TRBV11-2 with TRBJ2-5; 7 nucleotides match TRBD2. The CDR3 totals 16 residues. CDR1 and CDR2 from the germline V gene are SGHAT and FQNNGV. V was clipped by 1 base and J by 4 bases; unmatched bases: 9. The CDR3 bases are TGTGCCAGCAGCTTAGGAGCGGGACTAATTGGAGAGACCCAGTACTTC. Translation: CASSLGAGLIGETQYF. Variable domain in full (rest from reference TRBV11-2 and TRBJ2-5): EAGVAQSPRYKIIEKRQSVAFWCNPISGHATLYWYQQILGQGPKLLIQFQNNGVVDDSQLPKDRFSAERLKGVDSTLKIQPAKLEDSAVYLCASSLGAGLIGETQYFGPGTRLLVL.

The J gene is TRBJ2-5, the V gene TRBV2; TRBD2 aligns across 13 bases. The junction had 5 bases not matched to a gene; V was cut back by 7 bases and J by 3 bases. Germline assignment: CDR1 SNHLY and CDR2 FYNNEI. The CDR3 is made up of 15 amino acids. The CDR3 region is CASNGGLAGEETQYF. CDR3 coding DNA: TGTGCCAGCAACGGCGGACTAGCGGGGGAAGAGACCCAGTACTTC.

This clonotype appeared a few times. The rearrangement joins TRBV2 to TRBJ1-5; no firm D call. V lost 3 bases to trimming and J lost 3 bases, with 6 bases between them. CDR1 and CDR2 from the germline V gene are SNHLY and FYNNEI. The CDR3 loop spans 13 amino acids. CDR3: CASSDDHNQPQHF. The CDR3 DNA is TGTGCCAGCAGTGATGACCACAATCAGCCCCAGCATTTT. Full variable domain (missing parts from reference TRBV2 and TRBJ1-5): EPEVTQTPSHQVTQMGQEVILRCVPISNHLYFYWYRQILGQKVEFLVSFYNNEISEKSEIFDDQFSVERPDGSNFTLKIRSTKLEDSAMYFCASSDDHNQPQHFGDGTRLSIL.

There are a few counts of this clonotype. Written as DNA, the CDR3 is TGTGCCATCAGTGACCCGACAGGAGTGGACAATCAGCCCCAGCATTTT. Amino acids: CAISDPTGVDNQPQHF. The V and J genes are TRBV10-3 and TRBJ1-5, with a possible D match to TRBD1 (6 bases). The CDR3 spans 16 residues. Germline CDR1 and CDR2: ENHRY and SYGVKD. V shed 3 bases and J shed 3 bases, with 15 bases lying between them.

This clonotype was detected only a few times. The chain carries TRBV7-2 and TRBJ2-5; no clear D gene. The CDR3 consists of 15 residues. V was shortened by 1 base and J by 1 base, with 10 bases between the two germline ends. Germline CDR1 is SGHTA and CDR2 is FQGNSA. The CDR3, as DNA: TGTGCCAGCAGCTTAGTAACGGTCGCCCAAGAGACCCAGTACTTC. Protein product: CASSLVTVAQETQYF.

This clonotype was found many times. The rearrangement links TRBV7-2 to TRBJ2-1, with D possibly being TRBD1 (6 bases). The CDR3 has 13 amino acids. Germline V gene sequence: CDR1 SGHTA, CDR2 FQGNSA. The V end was cut by 7 bases, the J end by 3 bases, with 10 bases between. The CDR3 region has the DNA TGTGCCAGCACCAGACAGGTCTACAATGAGCAGTTCTTC. Protein sequence: CASTRQVYNEQFF.

Many counts were recorded for this clonotype. The chain couples TRBV6-1 to TRBJ1-2; a weak D match, TRBD1 (5 bases). The V and J ends lost 4 bases and 6 bases respectively, with 12 bases between them. Germline V lookup: CDR1 MNHNS, CDR2 SASEGT. There are 13 residues in the CDR3. The DNA of the CDR3 is TGTGCCAGCAGTGGATTGCAGGGTGATGGCTACACCTTC. It is translated as CASSGLQGDGYTF.

This clonotype was seen a handful of times. The J gene is TRBJ1-6, the V gene TRBV6-5; a possible D gene is TRBD1 (6 bases). The length of the CDR3 is 16 residues. The germline V gene encodes CDR1 MNHEY and CDR2 SVGAGI. The V and J ends lost 5 bases and 8 bases respectively, with 19 bases between them. The CDR3 protein is CASSTPPNRVDSPLHF. In nucleotides, the CDR3 is TGTGCCAGCAGTACCCCGCCAAACAGGGTGGATTCACCCCTCCACTTT.

The genes are TRBV30 and TRBJ1-6; 8 positions match TRBD1. Germline V gives CDR1 GTSNPN, CDR2 SVGIG (reference sequence). Trimming at V came to 1 base and at J to 7 bases, leaving 3 bases not matched to a gene. The CDR3 has 14 amino acids. CDR3 amino acids: CAWSADRGNSPLHF. The DNA for the CDR3 is TGTGCCTGGAGTGCCGACAGGGGAAATTCACCCCTCCACTTT.

This clonotype has more than one count but fewer than ten. This chain uses TRBV7-2 with TRBJ2-7; 11 nucleotides line up with TRBD2. The CDR3 spans 15 residues. Germline assignment: CDR1 SGHTA and CDR2 FQGNSA. Losses at the gene ends were 4 bases for V and 6 bases for J; bases not matched to a gene: 8. The CDR3 DNA is TGTGCCAGCAGCTCTTTAGCGGGGGGGCCTCTCGAGCAGTACTTC. Its translation is CASSSLAGGPLEQYF.

The V gene is TRBV7-2, the J gene TRBJ1-2; no clear D. Germline lookup yields CDR1 SGHTA and CDR2 FQGNSA. V was clipped by 10 bases and J by 4 bases, with 7 bases between them. This CDR3 is 10 amino acids long. The CDR3 loop is CATVFYGYTF. The CDR3, as DNA: TGTGCCACCGTTTTCTATGGCTACACCTTC.

This clonotype was observed a few times. The chain carries TRBV2 and TRBJ1-2, with 10 bases that match TRBD1. The CDR3 consists of 15 residues. The V gene end was trimmed by 4 bases and the J gene end by 7 bases; junction bases not matched to a gene: 9. Germline lookup yields CDR1 SNHLY and CDR2 FYNNEI. CDR3 bases: TGTGCCAGCAGTGTACTAGACAGGGGGCGTAGTGGCTACACCTTC. Protein sequence: CASSVLDRGRSGYTF.

This clonotype was seen a few times. The chain links TRBV7-2 to TRBJ2-2; no definite D call. This CDR3 is 15 amino acids long. Trimming cost V 0 bases and J 3 bases, with 8 bases left between them. Germline V CDR1 and CDR2: SGHTA, FQGNSA. This CDR3 reads CASSLARRDTGELFF. The CDR3 DNA sequence: TGTGCCAGCAGCTTAGCTAGACGGGACACCGGGGAGCTGTTTTTT.

The chain recombines TRBV2 with TRBJ2-1; D remains unclear. CDR1 and CDR2 from the germline V gene are SNHLY and FYNNEI. Deletions cut 1 base from V and 6 bases from J, with 13 bases between. The length of the CDR3 is 15 residues. The CDR3 loop is CASSEVFRTSNEQFF. The DNA of the CDR3 is TGTGCCAGCAGTGAAGTATTCAGGACGAGCAATGAGCAGTTCTTC. The full variable domain, completed using reference TRBV2 and TRBJ2-1, is EPEVTQTPSHQVTQMGQEVILRCVPISNHLYFYWYRQILGQKVEFLVSFYNNEISEKSEIFDDQFSVERPDGSNFTLKIRSTKLEDSAMYFCASSEVFRTSNEQFFGPGTRLTVL.